The clone carrying this T cell receptor (beta chain) was detected ten times or more. Antigen unknown. TCRdb itself ran the reads through MiXCR, one entry per CDR3 protein. The sample lists about 100,000 distinct CDR3 sequences; approximately 17% were seen once. The source of the sample is a study of T cell repertoires in cytomegalovirus infection. Study summary: A matching HLA type, together with CMV infection, was signaled by public TCR beta signatures.

The CDR3 length is 12 residues. With 4 bases removed from V and 4 bases from J, the gap between germline ends came to 8 bases. Germline loops: CDR1 SGHTA, CDR2 FQGNSA. Findings and caveats of the study: Accumulated public TCR beta family frequency recognized individuals carrying CMV together with the relevant HLA. In two of eight donors, the top clonotype was HLA-C-restricted CMV-specific.

What was sequenced was PBMCs. V usage is TRBV7-2 and J usage is TRBJ2-7; no clear D. The sequence came from a human donor in good health (CMV status not recorded). Some clones in this sample may be carry-over from other donors' samples. CDR3: CASSYGGYEQYF. CDR3 DNA: TGTGCCAGCAGCTATGGTGGGTACGAGCAGTACTTC. Filled out from reference TRBV7-2 and TRBJ2-7, the complete variable domain reads GAGVSQSPSNKVTEKGKDVELRCDPISGHTALYWYRQSLGQGLEFLIYFQGNSAPDKSGLPSDRFSAERTGGSVSTLTIQRTQQEDSAVYLCASSYGGYEQYFGPGTRLTVT.